What follows is one T cell receptor beta chain and its context. Methods used by the authors: How many nucleated cells were present was estimated from reference gene primer amplification. The repertoire was sequenced with immunoSEQ multiplex PCR; TCRdb's copy has only in-frame clones and lacks some. Clone size and the V and J calls come from that table; the DNA yielded D and trimming. The table lists some 250,000 clones, about 84% of them singletons. Germline V gene data show CDR1 as SGHRS and CDR2 as YFSETQ. This CDR3 is 18 amino acids long. After removal of 0 bases from V and 4 bases from J, the junction contained 16 bases not matched to a gene. The data belong to a study of blood T cell repertoires in COVID-19. Overall study: Both acute and convalescent COVID-19 samples were obtained from the United States, Italy and Spain. PBMCs, B-cell-depleted T cells, or T cells were the source of the cDNA or gDNA that made up the material.

The sequence derives from a woman aged 80 or older with acute or convalescent COVID-19. The sample was peripheral blood. The chain recombines TRBV5-1 with TRBJ2-7; 7 bases agree with TRBD1. The CDR3: CASSLGLFGTERFYEQYF. The CDR3 DNA sequence: TGCGCCAGCAGCTTGGGCCTATTTGGGACAGAGCGGTTTTACGAGCAGTACTTC.